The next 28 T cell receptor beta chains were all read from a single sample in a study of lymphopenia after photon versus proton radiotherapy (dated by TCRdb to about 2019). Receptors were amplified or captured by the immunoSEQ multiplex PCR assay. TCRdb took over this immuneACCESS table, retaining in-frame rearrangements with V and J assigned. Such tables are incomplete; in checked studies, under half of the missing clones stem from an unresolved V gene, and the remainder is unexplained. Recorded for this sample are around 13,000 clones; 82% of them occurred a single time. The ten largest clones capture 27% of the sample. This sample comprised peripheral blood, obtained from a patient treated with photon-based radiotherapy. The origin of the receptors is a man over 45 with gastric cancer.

The CDR3: CASSFISGRAFF. The CDR3 nucleotides read TGTGCCAGTAGTTTCATCTCCGGGAGAGCTTTCTTT. The chain has TRBV19 and TRBJ1-1; no definite D call. The CDR3 covers 12 residues. V was clipped by 5 bases and J by 10 bases, with 14 bases between them. Germline CDR1 LNHDA, CDR2 SQIVND (reference sequence).

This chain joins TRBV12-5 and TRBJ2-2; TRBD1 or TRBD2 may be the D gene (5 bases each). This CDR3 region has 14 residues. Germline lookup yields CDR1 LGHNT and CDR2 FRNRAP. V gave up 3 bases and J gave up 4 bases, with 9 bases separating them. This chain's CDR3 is CASGLGAGTGELFF. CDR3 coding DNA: TGTGCTAGTGGTTTAGGGGCGGGCACCGGGGAGCTGTTTTTT.

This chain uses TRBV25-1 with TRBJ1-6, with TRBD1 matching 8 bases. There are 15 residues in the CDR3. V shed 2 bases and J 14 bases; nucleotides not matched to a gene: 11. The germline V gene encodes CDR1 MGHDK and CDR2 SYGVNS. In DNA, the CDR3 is TGTGCCAGCAGTGAAAGGGCAGGGGGCTTAGGAACCCTCCACTTT. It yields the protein CASSERAGGLGTLHF.

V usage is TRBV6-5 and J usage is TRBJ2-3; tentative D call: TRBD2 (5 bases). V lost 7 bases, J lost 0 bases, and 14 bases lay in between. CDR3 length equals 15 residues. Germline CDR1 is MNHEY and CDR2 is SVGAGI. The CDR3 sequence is CASTLGRTSTDTQYF. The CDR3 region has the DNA TGTGCCAGCACCCTCGGGCGGACTAGCACAGATACGCAGTATTTT.

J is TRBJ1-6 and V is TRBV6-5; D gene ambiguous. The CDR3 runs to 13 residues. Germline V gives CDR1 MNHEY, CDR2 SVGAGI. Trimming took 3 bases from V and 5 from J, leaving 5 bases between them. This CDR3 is CASSYQDNSPLHF. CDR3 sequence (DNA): TGTGCCAGCAGTTATCAGGATAATTCACCCCTCCACTTT.

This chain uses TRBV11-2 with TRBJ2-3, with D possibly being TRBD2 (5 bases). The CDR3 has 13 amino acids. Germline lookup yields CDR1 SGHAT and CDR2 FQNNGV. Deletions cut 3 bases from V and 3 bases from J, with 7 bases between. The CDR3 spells CASSFGGTDTQYF. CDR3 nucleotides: TGTGCCAGCAGCTTCGGCGGGACAGATACGCAGTATTTT.

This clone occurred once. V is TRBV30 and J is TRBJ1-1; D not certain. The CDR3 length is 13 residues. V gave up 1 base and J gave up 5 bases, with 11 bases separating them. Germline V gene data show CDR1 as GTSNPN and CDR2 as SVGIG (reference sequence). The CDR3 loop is CAWSGGPSTEAFF. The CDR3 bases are TGTGCCTGGAGTGGAGGCCCGTCAACTGAAGCTTTCTTT.

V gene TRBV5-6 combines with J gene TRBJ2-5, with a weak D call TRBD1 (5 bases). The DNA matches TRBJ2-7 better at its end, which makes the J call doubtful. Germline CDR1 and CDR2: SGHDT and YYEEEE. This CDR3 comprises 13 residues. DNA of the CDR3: TGTGCCAGCAGCTGGCCAGGGCTCTACGAGCAGTACTTC. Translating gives CASSWPGLYEQYF.

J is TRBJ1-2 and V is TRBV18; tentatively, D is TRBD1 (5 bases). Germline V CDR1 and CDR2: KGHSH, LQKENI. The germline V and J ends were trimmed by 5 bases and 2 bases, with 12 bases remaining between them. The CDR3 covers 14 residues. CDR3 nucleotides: TGTGCCAGCTCATCAACACAGGAAAACTATGGCTACACCTTC. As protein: CASSSTQENYGYTF.

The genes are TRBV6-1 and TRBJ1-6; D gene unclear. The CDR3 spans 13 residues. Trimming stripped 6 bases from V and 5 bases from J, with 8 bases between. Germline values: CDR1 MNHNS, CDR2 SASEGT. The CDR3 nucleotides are TGTGCCAGCAGACAGACAAATAATTCACCCCTCCACTTT. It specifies CASRQTNNSPLHF.

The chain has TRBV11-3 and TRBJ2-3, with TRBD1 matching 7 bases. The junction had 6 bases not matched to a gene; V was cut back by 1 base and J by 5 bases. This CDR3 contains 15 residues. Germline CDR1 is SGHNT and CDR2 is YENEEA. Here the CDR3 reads CASSLGQGFGDTQYF. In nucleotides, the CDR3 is TGTGCCAGCAGCTTAGGACAGGGATTTGGAGATACGCAGTATTTT.

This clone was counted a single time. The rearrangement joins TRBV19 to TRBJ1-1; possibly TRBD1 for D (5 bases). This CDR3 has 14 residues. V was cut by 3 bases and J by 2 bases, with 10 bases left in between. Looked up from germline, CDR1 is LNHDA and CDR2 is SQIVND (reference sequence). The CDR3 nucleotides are TGTGCCAGTAGTATTGAGGGGAAAAACACTGAAGCTTTCTTT. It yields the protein CASSIEGKNTEAFF.

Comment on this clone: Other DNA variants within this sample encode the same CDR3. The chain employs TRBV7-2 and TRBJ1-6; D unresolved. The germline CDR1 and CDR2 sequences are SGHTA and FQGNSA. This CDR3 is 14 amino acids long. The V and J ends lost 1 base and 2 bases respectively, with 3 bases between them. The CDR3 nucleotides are TGTGCCAGCAGCTTAGAGCCCTATAATTCACCCCTCCACTTT. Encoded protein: CASSLEPYNSPLHF.

CDR3 protein: CASNPQKFSGELFF. Here the CDR3 DNA reads TGCGCCAGCAATCCCCAGAAATTCTCTGGGGAGCTGTTTTTT. The chain combines TRBV5-1 with TRBJ2-2; D is unclear. The CDR3 sequence is 14 residues long. Trimming left V 6 bases short and J 8 bases short, with 17 bases between. Germline loops: CDR1 SGHRS, CDR2 YFSETQ.

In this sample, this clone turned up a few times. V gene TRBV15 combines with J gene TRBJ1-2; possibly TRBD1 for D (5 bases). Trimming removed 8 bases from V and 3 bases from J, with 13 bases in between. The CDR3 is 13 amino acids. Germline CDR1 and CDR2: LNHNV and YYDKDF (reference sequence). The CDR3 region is CATHKTGYYGYTF. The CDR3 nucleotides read TGTGCCACCCATAAAACAGGATACTATGGCTACACCTTC.

The CDR3 DNA follows: TGCAGTGCTGAGGGGCAAGAGACCCAGTACTTC. This gives the protein CSAEGQETQYF. This rearrangement joins TRBV20-1 to TRBJ2-5; perhaps D is TRBD1 or TRBD2 (5 bases each). Germline loops: CDR1 DFQATT, CDR2 SNEGSKA (reference sequence). Trimming shortened V by 5 bases and J by 2 bases, and 6 bases separated the two germline ends. This CDR3 is 11 amino acids long.

The CDR3 here is CASTTAASYGEQYF. CDR3 in DNA: TGTGCCAGCACCACGGCGGCGTCGTATGGTGAGCAGTACTTC. This chain uses TRBV5-6 with TRBJ2-7; D unclear. Germline V gene data show CDR1 as SGHDT and CDR2 as YYEEEE. The length of the CDR3 is 14 residues. Trimming cost V 6 bases and J 7 bases, with 20 bases left between them.

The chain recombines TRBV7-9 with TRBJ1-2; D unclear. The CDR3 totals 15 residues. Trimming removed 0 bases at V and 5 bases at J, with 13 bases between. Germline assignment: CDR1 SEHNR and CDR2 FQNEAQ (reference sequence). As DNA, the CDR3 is TGTGCCAGCAGCTTAGCCTCGGACGCTATTTATGGCTACACCTTC. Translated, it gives CASSLASDAIYGYTF.

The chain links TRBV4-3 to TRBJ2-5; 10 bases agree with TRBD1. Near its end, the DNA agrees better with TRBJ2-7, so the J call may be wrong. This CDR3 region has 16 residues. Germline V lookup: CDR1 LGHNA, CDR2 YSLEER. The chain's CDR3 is CASSQEIRQGAYEQYF. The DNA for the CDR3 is TGCGCCAGCAGCCAAGAAATTCGACAGGGGGCTTACGAGCAGTACTTC.

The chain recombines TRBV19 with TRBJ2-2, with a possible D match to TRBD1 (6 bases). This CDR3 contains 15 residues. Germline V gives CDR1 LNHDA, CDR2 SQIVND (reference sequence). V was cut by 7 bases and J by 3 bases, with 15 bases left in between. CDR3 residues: CASKGQTSYTGELFF. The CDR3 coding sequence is TGTGCCAGTAAGGGACAAACATCCTACACCGGGGAGCTGTTTTTT.

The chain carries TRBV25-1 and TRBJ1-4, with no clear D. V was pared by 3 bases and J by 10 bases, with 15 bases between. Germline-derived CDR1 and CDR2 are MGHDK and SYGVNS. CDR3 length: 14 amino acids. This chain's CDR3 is CASSDSGPLAKLFF. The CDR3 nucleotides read TGTGCCAGCAGTGATTCCGGCCCCCTGGCAAAACTGTTTTTT.

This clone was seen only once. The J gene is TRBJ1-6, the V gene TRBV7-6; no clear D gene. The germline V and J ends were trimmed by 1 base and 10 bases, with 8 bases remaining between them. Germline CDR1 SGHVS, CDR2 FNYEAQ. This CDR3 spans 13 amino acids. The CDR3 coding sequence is TGTGCCAGCAGCTTAGAGGAAGCCTCACCCCTCCACTTT. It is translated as CASSLEEASPLHF.

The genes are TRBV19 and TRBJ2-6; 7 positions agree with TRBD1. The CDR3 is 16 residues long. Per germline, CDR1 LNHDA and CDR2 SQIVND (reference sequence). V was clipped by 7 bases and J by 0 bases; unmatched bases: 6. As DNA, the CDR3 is TGTGCCAGTATGAGACAGGGAAGCTCTGGGGCCAACGTCCTGACTTTC. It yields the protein CASMRQGSSGANVLTF.

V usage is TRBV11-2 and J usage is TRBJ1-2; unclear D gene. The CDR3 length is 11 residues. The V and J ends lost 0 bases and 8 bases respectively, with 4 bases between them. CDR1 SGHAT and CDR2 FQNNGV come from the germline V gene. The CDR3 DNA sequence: TGTGCCAGCAGCTTAGACGGGGGCTACACCTTC. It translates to CASSLDGGYTF.

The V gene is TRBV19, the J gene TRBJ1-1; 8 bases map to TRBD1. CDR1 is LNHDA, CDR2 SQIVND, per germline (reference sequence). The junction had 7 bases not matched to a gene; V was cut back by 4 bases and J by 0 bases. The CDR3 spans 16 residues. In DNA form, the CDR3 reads TGTGCCAGTAGTAGACAACACAGGGGGTTGAACACTGAAGCTTTCTTT. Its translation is CASSRQHRGLNTEAFF.

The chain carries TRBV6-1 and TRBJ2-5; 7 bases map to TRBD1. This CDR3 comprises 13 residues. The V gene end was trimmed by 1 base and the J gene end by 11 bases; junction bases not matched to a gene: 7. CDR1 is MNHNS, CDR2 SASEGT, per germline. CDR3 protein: CASSEGQGVQQYF. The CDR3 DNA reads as TGTGCCAGCAGTGAAGGGCAGGGGGTTCAACAGTACTTC.

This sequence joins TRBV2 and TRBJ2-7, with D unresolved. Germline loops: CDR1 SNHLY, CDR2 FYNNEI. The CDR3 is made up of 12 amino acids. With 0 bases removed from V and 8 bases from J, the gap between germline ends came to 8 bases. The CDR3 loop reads CASSEASGKQYV. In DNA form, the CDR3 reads TGTGCCAGCAGTGAAGCGAGTGGCAAGCAGTACGTC.

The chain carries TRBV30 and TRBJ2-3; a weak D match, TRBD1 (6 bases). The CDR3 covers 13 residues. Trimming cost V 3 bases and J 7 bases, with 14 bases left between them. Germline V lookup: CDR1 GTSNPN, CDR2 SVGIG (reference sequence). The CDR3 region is CAWSLDRDNTQYF. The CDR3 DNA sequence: TGTGCCTGGAGCCTGGACAGAGATAATACGCAGTATTTT.